The T cell receptor beta chain described here comes from a study of blood T cell repertoires in COVID-19. Study as a whole: PBMCs, B-cell-depleted T cells, or T cells provided the cDNA or gDNA that made up the material.

Authors' processing steps: Amplification from reference gene primers served as the basis for estimated nucleated cell counts. This table comes from immunoSEQ multiplex PCR, and its TCRdb copy is limited to in-frame clones, with some not included. V and J calls plus clone size are reproduced from that table; the DNA served to infer D and trimming. The repertoire includes about 280,000 clones, around 93% of them detected once, and about 3% sits in the top ten. J was trimmed by 5 bases and V by 1 base; bases with no gene match: 1. The CDR3 runs to 14 residues. Germline loops: CDR1 MGHRA, CDR2 YSYEKL. Participant ages covered about 18 to 89 years across 24 US areas. Membership in each cohort depended on participant-reported clinical history.

This clonotype originated in a man aged 40-50 years who had been exposed to COVID-19. The sample comprised PBMCs or T cells enriched from blood (not recorded which). This rearrangement joins TRBV4-1 to TRBJ2-7; 11 nucleotides line up with TRBD2. CDR3 residues: CASSQVLAGDEQYF. DNA of the CDR3: TGCGCCAGCAGCCAAGTACTAGCGGGAGACGAGCAGTACTTC.